One TCR beta chain is described in this entry. As yet, its antigen is unknown. The data were obtained in a study of neurological immune-mediated disorders. Study-level points and caveats: Expansion of TCR clones was greatest in HTLV-1-associated myelopathy and smallest in multiple sclerosis, where it fell below that of healthy controls. Subjects shared no identical expanded-clone CDR3 amino acid sequences, suggesting private TCR-beta repertoires in all groups.

Each CDR3 protein is one row after TCRdb ran MiXCR on the 5' RACE reads. The sample includes roughly 59,000 distinct CDR3 sequences, around 5% seen only once; the top ten take about 5.3%. Trimming removed 2 bases at V and 0 bases at J, with 12 bases between. The CDR3 has 16 residues. Looked up from germline, CDR1 is SGDLS and CDR2 is YYNGEE. PBMCs stored at -80 C, numbering 2 million, were the origin of the unsorted libraries. This receptor was taken from a human donor with multiple sclerosis. The donor label of this sample is uncertain. The V gene is TRBV9, the J gene TRBJ2-4; perhaps TRBD1 as D (6 bases). Specimen: PBMCs. The DNA of the CDR3 is TGTGCCAGCAGCGTGGGGGCCGGAATAGCCAAAAACATTCAGTACTTC. Translation: CASSVGAGIAKNIQYF.